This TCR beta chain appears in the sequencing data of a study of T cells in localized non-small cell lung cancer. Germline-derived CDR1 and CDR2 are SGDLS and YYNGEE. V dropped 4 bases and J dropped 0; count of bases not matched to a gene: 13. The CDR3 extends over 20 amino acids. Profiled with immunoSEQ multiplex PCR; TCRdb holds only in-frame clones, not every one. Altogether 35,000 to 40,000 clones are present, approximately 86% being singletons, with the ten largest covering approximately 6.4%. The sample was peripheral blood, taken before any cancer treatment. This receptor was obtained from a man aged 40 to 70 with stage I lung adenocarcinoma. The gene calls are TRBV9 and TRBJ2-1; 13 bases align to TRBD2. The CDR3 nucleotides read TGTGCCAGCAGCATATCCGGGACTAGCGGGATTCGGAGCTCCTACAATGAGCAGTTCTTC. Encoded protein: CASSISGTSGIRSSYNEQFF.